These 26 T cell receptor beta chains originate from one sample sequenced in a study of memory CD4+ T cells and cytomegalovirus serostatus. Profiled with immunoSEQ multiplex PCR; TCRdb holds only in-frame clones, not every one. The sample carries more than 35,000 clones, less than 80% recorded once. Single viable CD3+CD4+CD8-CD45RO+ cells were sorted as the memory CD4+ T cells. Input material: memory CD4+ T cells from blood. Every receptor here comes from an adult in good health and CMV-seropositive.

This clone showed up just a few times. In the same sample, other DNA sequences code for this CDR3. This chain links TRBV4-2 with TRBJ1-5; no reliable D call. This CDR3 spans 14 amino acids. From germline, CDR1 is LGHNA and CDR2 YNFKEQ. Trimming took 1 base from V and 4 from J, leaving 8 bases between them. The CDR3 DNA is TGTGCCAGCAGCCAAGGTGGACGTAATCAGCCCCAGCATTTT. Its protein is CASSQGGRNQPQHF.

This chain links TRBV5-4 with TRBJ1-1, with a tentative D call TRBD1 (5 bases). Trimming took off 6 bases at V and 4 bases at J, with 16 bases between the two ends. Germline V gene lookup returns CDR1 SGHNT and CDR2 YYREEE (reference sequence). The CDR3 spans 14 residues. The CDR3 DNA is TGTGCCAGCACTCCCGAAAGGGGAACCACTGAAGCTTTCTTT. It codes for CASTPERGTTEAFF.

The sample holds one count of this clone. The rearrangement uses TRBV5-1 and TRBJ2-1, with 9 bases matching TRBD2. There are 15 residues in the CDR3. Germline CDR1 reads SGHRS; CDR2 reads YFSETQ. V was clipped by 0 bases and J by 8 bases; unmatched bases: 6. CDR3 nucleotide sequence: TGCGCCAGCAGCTTGGGAGTAGCGGGGGATGATGAGCAGTTCTTC. It yields the protein CASSLGVAGDDEQFF.

V usage is TRBV9 and J usage is TRBJ2-1; the D is unclear. Germline V lookup: CDR1 SGDLS, CDR2 YYNGEE. V shed 0 bases and J shed 2 bases, with 6 bases lying between them. CDR3 length equals 14 residues. CDR3: CASSVAGAYNEQFF. As DNA, the CDR3 is TGTGCCAGCAGCGTAGCGGGTGCCTACAATGAGCAGTTCTTC.

The chain carries TRBV18 and TRBJ1-4, with a weak D call TRBD1 (5 bases). Germline-derived CDR1 and CDR2 are KGHSH and LQKENI. The CDR3 loop spans 14 amino acids. V was shortened by 2 bases and J by 8 bases, with 12 bases between the two germline ends. CDR3 bases: TGTGCCAGCTCACCATCCAGGGCGATGGAAAAACTGTTTTTT. This translates into CASSPSRAMEKLFF.

The V and J genes are TRBV11-2 and TRBJ2-3, with 9 bases matching TRBD2. There are 16 residues in the CDR3. Germline V gene sequence: CDR1 SGHAT, CDR2 FQNNGV. V was clipped by 5 bases and J by 8 bases; unmatched bases: 14. The CDR3 DNA reads TGTGCCAGCAGCCCCCGGCGGGAGGGCCCTTTTAGTACGCAGTATTTT. It codes for CASSPRREGPFSTQYF. Filled out from reference TRBV11-2 and TRBJ2-3, the complete variable domain reads EAGVAQSPRYKIIEKRQSVAFWCNPISGHATLYWYQQILGQGPKLLIQFQNNGVVDDSQLPKDRFSAERLKGVDSTLKIQPAKLEDSAVYLCASSPRREGPFSTQYFGPGTRLTVL.

This clone was counted between two and nine times. This chain links TRBV14 with TRBJ2-1, with D perhaps TRBD1 or TRBD2 (6 bases each). The CDR3 covers 16 residues. Germline assignment: CDR1 SGHDN and CDR2 FVKESK. The germline V and J ends were trimmed by 1 base and 9 bases, with 19 bases remaining between them. CDR3 bases: TGTGCCAGCAGCCAAGCCCGGGGGCTCCGCAGGAGTGAGCAGTTCTTC. It is translated as CASSQARGLRRSEQFF.

The chain carries TRBV5-1 and TRBJ2-2; 9 nucleotides match TRBD1. Germline CDR1 SGHRS, CDR2 YFSETQ. CDR3 size: 15 residues. V gave up 3 bases and J gave up 5 bases; unmatched junction bases: 5. CDR3 protein: CASSSRQGGTGELFF. The CDR3 nucleotides read TGCGCCAGCAGCTCAAGACAGGGGGGGACCGGGGAGCTGTTTTTT.

The rearrangement joins TRBV18 to TRBJ2-6; tentative D call: TRBD1 (5 bases). V was cut by 3 bases and J by 0 bases, with 9 bases left in between. Germline-derived CDR1 and CDR2 are KGHSH and LQKENI. The CDR3 extends over 16 amino acids. CDR3: CASSPRQTSGANVLTF. DNA of the CDR3: TGTGCCAGCTCACCTAGACAGACCTCTGGGGCCAACGTCCTGACTTTC.

This sequence joins TRBV7-2 and TRBJ1-6, with D unresolved. The length of the CDR3 is 16 residues. The V gene lost 1 base and the J gene lost 2 bases, with 9 bases spanning the gap. Per the germline V gene, CDR1 is SGHTA and CDR2 is FQGNSA. The CDR3 DNA reads as TGTGCCAGCAGCTTAGGACCCGAAACCTATAATTCACCCCTCCACTTT. This encodes CASSLGPETYNSPLHF. Variable domain in full (rest from reference TRBV7-2 and TRBJ1-6): GAGVSQSPSNKVTEKGKDVELRCDPISGHTALYWYRQSLGQGLEFLIYFQGNSAPDKSGLPSDRFSAERTGGSVSTLTIQRTQQEDSAVYLCASSLGPETYNSPLHFGNGTRLTVT.

The V and J genes are TRBV19 and TRBJ2-7, with D possibly TRBD1 on 6 matching bases. Germline CDR1 LNHDA, CDR2 SQIVND (reference sequence). Trimming stripped 4 bases from V and 3 bases from J, with 16 bases between. The CDR3 has 15 residues. CDR3 bases: TGTGCCAGTAGTACCATGACAGGTGGAAGCTACGAGCAGTACTTC. This codes for CASSTMTGGSYEQYF.

The V call is TRBV4-1, the J call TRBJ1-3; perhaps TRBD1 as D (6 bases). From germline, CDR1 is MGHRA and CDR2 YSYEKL. CDR3 size: 17 residues. Trimming left V 3 bases short and J 4 bases short, with 19 bases between. The CDR3 nucleotides read TGCGCCAGCAGCCACCGGGACATTGGGTCTAGAGGAAACACCATATATTTT. Translation: CASSHRDIGSRGNTIYF.

This chain joins TRBV5-1 and TRBJ1-2; D is unresolved. The CDR3 has 12 residues. Germline CDR1 SGHRS, CDR2 YFSETQ. V was pared by 4 bases and J by 5 bases, with 9 bases between. CDR3 nucleotide sequence: TGCGCCAGCAGCCCGGGAAATTATGGCTACACCTTC. It is translated as CASSPGNYGYTF.

Here the CDR3 reads CASSATGGADTQYF. DNA of the CDR3: TGTGCCAGCAGCGCCACAGGGGGCGCTGATACGCAGTATTTT. The V gene is TRBV7-7, the J gene TRBJ2-3; 9 bases map to TRBD1. The CDR3 is 14 residues long. In germline, CDR1 is SSHAT, CDR2 FNYEAQ (reference sequence). The V segment lost 5 bases and the J segment 6 bases; nucleotides outside the gene matches: 6.

The gene calls are TRBV27 and TRBJ2-5; 8 nucleotides align to TRBD2. Judging by the DNA end, TRBJ2-7 fits better; the J call may be wrong. This CDR3 spans 15 amino acids. The V gene's germline CDR1 is MNHEY and CDR2 SMNVEV (reference sequence). The CDR3 here is CASSSQAGVTHEQYF. DNA of the CDR3: TGTGCCAGCAGTTCGCAAGCGGGAGTAACCCACGAGCAGTACTTC.

This clone was counted a few times. The rearrangement joins TRBV9 to TRBJ1-2, with D perhaps TRBD1 (6 bases). In germline, CDR1 is SGDLS, CDR2 YYNGEE. Trimming took off 6 bases at V and 7 bases at J, with 22 bases between the two ends. The CDR3 spans 15 residues. The CDR3, as DNA: TGTGCCAGCACCCGTCTGGATCAGGGGACGATTGGCTACACCTTC. Its translation: CASTRLDQGTIGYTF.

This clone was detected only once. The rearrangement links TRBV4-2 to TRBJ2-1; D is possibly TRBD1 or TRBD2 (5 bases each). The CDR3 covers 15 residues. V dropped 0 bases and J dropped 8 bases, with 14 bases sitting between them. CDR1 is LGHNA and CDR2 is YNFKEQ in the germline V gene. The CDR3: CASSQERSQGHEQFF. The CDR3 DNA follows: TGTGCCAGCAGCCAAGAAAGGAGCCAGGGACATGAGCAGTTCTTC.

The chain employs TRBV6-1 and TRBJ1-5; D remains ambiguous. Trimming removed 3 bases from V and 0 bases from J, with 12 bases in between. The CDR3 has 16 residues. CDR1 MNHNS and CDR2 SASEGT come from the germline V gene. The CDR3 DNA reads TGTGCCAGCAGTGACGGATGGGGAGTTAGCAATCAGCCCCAGCATTTT. It is translated as CASSDGWGVSNQPQHF.

The chain uses TRBV29-1 and TRBJ2-2, with 11 bases that match TRBD2. V dropped 4 bases and J dropped 1; count of bases not matched to a gene: 8. The CDR3 totals 17 residues. Germline V gene data show CDR1 as SQVTM and CDR2 as ANQGSEA. The CDR3 DNA sequence: TGCAGCGTTGTACCCCCCACTAGCGGGGGGAACACCGGGGAGCTGTTTTTT. Its translation is CSVVPPTSGGNTGELFF.

By share, this clone counts as medium-sized. The rearrangement links TRBV4-3 to TRBJ2-1, with a possible D match to TRBD2 (6 bases). The CDR3 has 16 amino acids. CDR1 and CDR2 (germline): LGHNA, YSLEER. Trimming took off 0 bases at V and 7 bases at J, with 16 bases between the two ends. CDR3 protein: CASSQERAGRGNEQFF. DNA of the CDR3: TGCGCCAGCAGCCAAGAAAGGGCGGGCCGGGGGAATGAGCAGTTCTTC.

This clone appeared a single time. This chain uses TRBV4-1 with TRBJ2-3, with TRBD1 as a possible D gene (6 bases). CDR3 length: 14 amino acids. V was trimmed by 3 bases and J by 6 bases, leaving 13 bases between them. CDR1 and CDR2 from the germline V gene are MGHRA and YSYEKL. CDR3 nucleotide sequence: TGCGCCAGCAGCCAGAGGGACACAGCGGATACGCAGTATTTT. This gives the protein CASSQRDTADTQYF.

This chain joins TRBV9 and TRBJ2-4; 8 bases are shared with TRBD2. The CDR3 covers 14 residues. The V and J ends lost 5 bases and 5 bases, in that order; junction bases with no gene match: 6. Germline values: CDR1 SGDLS, CDR2 YYNGEE. Written as DNA, the CDR3 is TGTGCCAGCAGTCGAGGGACTAGTGAAAACATTCAGTACTTC. Amino acid sequence: CASSRGTSENIQYF.

This clone was observed a few times. The genes are TRBV6-6 and TRBJ1-1; no reliable D call. The germline V gene has CDR1 MNHNY and CDR2 SVGAGI (reference sequence). The CDR3 has 16 residues. Between the trimmed V and J ends, which lost 2 bases and 5 bases, there was a span of 18 bases. In DNA form, the CDR3 reads TGTGCCAGCAGTTACCTCGAAGTCCCCCCGGAGACTGAAGCTTTCTTT. Its protein is CASSYLEVPPETEAFF.

This clone was observed a single time. The genes are TRBV6-5 and TRBJ2-5, with D perhaps given as TRBD1 or TRBD2 (5 bases each). The CDR3 is 12 residues long. V was trimmed by 7 bases and J by 3 bases, leaving 9 bases between them. Germline CDR1 is MNHEY and CDR2 is SVGAGI. The CDR3 bases are TGTGCCAGCAAGGTGGGGGAAGAGACCCAGTACTTC. Translation gives CASKVGEETQYF.

The V and J genes are TRBV10-3 and TRBJ2-2; D perhaps matches TRBD2 (5 bases). Germline V gene lookup returns CDR1 ENHRY and CDR2 SYGVKD. The CDR3 has 14 residues. The V end was cut by 7 bases, the J end by 0 bases, with 9 bases between. The CDR3 is CAIKDSANTGELFF. The CDR3 nucleotides read TGTGCCATCAAGGATAGCGCGAACACCGGGGAGCTGTTTTTT.

The chain is built from TRBV5-6 and TRBJ1-2; D gene uncertain. V gave up 1 base and J gave up 4 bases, with 14 bases separating them. CDR3 length: 15 residues. Germline CDR1 reads SGHDT; CDR2 reads YYEEEE. The CDR3 nucleotides read TGTGCCAGCAGCTTGTATAACAGCGCGGCCTATGGCTACACCTTC. Translation gives CASSLYNSAAYGYTF.